Listed here are 8 T cell receptor beta chains from one sample, sequenced in a study of OX40 agonist ivuxolimab in advanced cancers. Sequenced by immunoSEQ multiplex PCR; TCRdb stores in-frame clones only, minus some. This table has about 82,000 clones, around 90% appearing once. This specimen was CD4+ or CD8+ T cells sorted from blood, taken in a trial of the OX40 agonist ivuxolimab. These receptors were collected from an adult with an advanced solid tumor such as melanoma, head and neck, liver or kidney cancer.

The rearrangement links TRBV2 to TRBJ2-1; 8 positions agree with TRBD2. V was clipped by 0 bases and J by 0 bases; unmatched bases: 1. The germline CDR1 and CDR2 sequences are SNHLY and FYNNEI. The CDR3 is made up of 16 amino acids. CDR3 region: CASSEARGASYNEQFF. As DNA, the CDR3 is TGTGCCAGCAGTGAAGCGCGGGGGGCCTCCTACAATGAGCAGTTCTTC.

The V gene is TRBV7-2, the J gene TRBJ2-3, with 7 bases fitting TRBD1. The CDR3 contains 14 residues. Per the germline V gene, CDR1 is SGHTA and CDR2 is FQGNSA. V lost 5 bases, J lost 6 bases, and 8 bases stayed unmatched. In DNA, the CDR3 is TGTGCCAGCAGCCCCCGACAGGGATCGGATACGCAGTATTTT. This sequence encodes CASSPRQGSDTQYF.

This chain connects TRBV7-2 to TRBJ2-1; TRBD2 agrees at 7 bases. The length of the CDR3 is 14 residues. V was pared by 6 bases and J by 0 bases, with 2 bases of the junction left unmatched. Germline lookup yields CDR1 SGHTA and CDR2 FQGNSA. This chain's CDR3 is CASRGGDSYNEQFF. CDR3 in DNA: TGTGCCAGCAGGGGGGGGGACTCCTACAATGAGCAGTTCTTC.

As for this clone: The sample has other DNA sequences that encode this CDR3 too. The chain has TRBV18 and TRBJ2-1, with D uncertain. V lost 3 bases and J lost 2, with 8 bases in between. The CDR3 runs to 14 residues. CDR1 is KGHSH and CDR2 is LQKENI in the germline V gene. Written as DNA, the CDR3 is TGTGCCAGCTCACCGAGCAGAACCTACAATGAGCAGTTCTTC. Its protein is CASSPSRTYNEQFF.

This rearrangement joins TRBV11-1 to TRBJ2-7; 9 bases are a match to TRBD1. The V and J ends lost 4 bases and 1 base, in that order; junction bases with no gene match: 2. CDR3 length: 14 residues. Germline assignment: CDR1 SGHAT and CDR2 FQDESV (reference sequence). The CDR3: CASSWDRESYEQYF. The CDR3 DNA sequence: TGTGCCAGCAGCTGGGACAGGGAATCCTACGAGCAGTACTTC.

The chain employs TRBV5-6 and TRBJ2-3, with D tentatively TRBD1 (6 bases). The germline V gene encodes CDR1 SGHDT and CDR2 YYEEEE. The CDR3 has 17 amino acids. Trimming removed 3 bases from V and 2 bases from J, with 19 bases in between. The CDR3 region has the DNA TGTGCCAGCAGCTCGCCTAGGGGCAGGGGCCTCACAGATACGCAGTATTTT. It is translated as CASSSPRGRGLTDTQYF.

The rearrangement uses TRBV5-1 and TRBJ2-5, with TRBD1 matching 7 bases. CDR1 SGHRS and CDR2 YFSETQ come from the germline V gene. Unmatched junction bases numbered 2, after V lost 1 base and J lost 2 bases. This CDR3 is 14 amino acids long. The CDR3 DNA reads as TGCGCCAGCAGCTTGTTGGGACAGCAAGAGACCCAGTACTTC. This codes for CASSLLGQQETQYF.

The chain is built from TRBV25-1 and TRBJ2-1; 12 bases fit TRBD2. This CDR3 has 17 residues. CDR1 and CDR2 from the germline V gene are MGHDK and SYGVNS. V was pared by 2 bases and J by 4 bases, with 6 bases of the junction left unmatched. CDR3 bases: TGTGCCAGCAGTGAAGCTAGCGGGGGGGTTGTATACAATGAGCAGTTCTTC. It yields the protein CASSEASGGVVYNEQFF.